The 9 T cell receptor beta chains listed next were all sequenced from one sample in a study of T cells after yellow fever vaccination. From the 5' RACE reads, TCRdb called clonotypes with MiXCR, one entry per CDR3 protein. Of roughly 500,000 distinct CDR3 sequences in the sample, 15% to 20% were seen once. Sequenced here: PBMCs, sampled 15 days after the yellow fever booster vaccination. The receptors here all came from a man aged 30 to 45 who received the YFV17D yellow fever vaccine.

The rearrangement joins TRBV15 to TRBJ1-4; D unresolved. V was clipped by 0 bases and J by 4 bases, with 9 bases between them. This CDR3 comprises 15 residues. In germline, CDR1 is LNHNV, CDR2 YYDKDF (reference sequence). In DNA, the CDR3 is TGTGCCACCAGCAGAGATCTAACAGATAATGAAAAACTGTTTTTT. Translating it yields CATSRDLTDNEKLFF.

This clonotype has a handful of counts. The CDR3 DNA follows: TGCAGTGCCAACCCGGGACTAGTCAAGGAGACCCAGTACTTC. It yields the protein CSANPGLVKETQYF. The chain carries TRBV20-1 and TRBJ2-5; 8 nucleotides align to TRBD2. Trimming removed 6 bases from V and 5 bases from J; junction bases left unmatched: 11. This CDR3 is 14 amino acids long. Germline V CDR1 and CDR2: DFQATT, SNEGSKA (reference sequence).

This clonotype was detected ten times or more. V and J are TRBV20-1 and TRBJ2-7; either TRBD1 or TRBD2 may supply D (6 bases each). The germline V gene has CDR1 DFQATT and CDR2 SNEGSKA (reference sequence). This CDR3 region has 13 residues. The CDR3 here is CVLGGRSSYEQYF. The CDR3 DNA is TGCGTTCTAGGGGGGAGGAGCTCCTACGAGCAGTACTTC.

This clonotype came up a few times. The CDR3 bases are TGTGCCAGCAGCACCCTCCAACTAGCGGATACGCAGTATTTT. Encoded protein: CASSTLQLADTQYF. V and J are TRBV9 and TRBJ2-3, with 7 bases that match TRBD2. With V trimmed by 4 bases and J by 6 bases, 8 bases remained unmatched. Germline V lookup: CDR1 SGDLS, CDR2 YYNGEE. The CDR3 consists of 14 residues.

This clonotype has only a few counts. V gene TRBV7-2 combines with J gene TRBJ2-1; 7 nucleotides match TRBD2. The germline gives CDR1 SGHTA, CDR2 FQGNSA. The CDR3 loop spans 16 amino acids. With V trimmed by 3 bases and J by 4 bases, 9 bases remained unmatched. The CDR3 DNA sequence: TGTGCCAGCAGCTTTCTCGCTAGCGGTAGATACAATGAGCAGTTCTTC. It is translated as CASSFLASGRYNEQFF.

This clonotype was detected a few times. The CDR3 DNA reads TGTGCCAGCAGTGAAGCGTCGGGGAGCTCCTACAATGAGCAGTTCTTC. Its protein product is CASSEASGSSYNEQFF. The chain links TRBV2 to TRBJ2-1; maybe TRBD2 (5 bases). V was pared by 0 bases and J by 0 bases, with 9 bases between. CDR1 and CDR2 (germline): SNHLY, FYNNEI. The CDR3 is made up of 16 amino acids. The full variable domain, its missing parts supplied by reference TRBV2 and TRBJ2-1, is EPEVTQTPSHQVTQMGQEVILRCVPISNHLYFYWYRQILGQKVEFLVSFYNNEISEKSEIFDDQFSVERPDGSNFTLKIRSTKLEDSAMYFCASSEASGSSYNEQFFGPGTRLTVL.

This clonotype has a handful of counts. The J gene is TRBJ2-7, the V gene TRBV7-2; weak D call: TRBD2 (6 bases). Germline CDR1 SGHTA, CDR2 FQGNSA. The V and J ends lost 0 bases and 4 bases respectively, with 7 bases between them. The CDR3 sequence is 13 residues long. The CDR3 bases are TGTGCCAGCAGCTTAGCTCTAGCGTACGAGCAGTACTTC. Protein sequence: CASSLALAYEQYF.

The CDR3 bases are TGTGCCAGCAGCCTTTCTATCCCGAGCGATGGCTACACCTTC. Its protein is CASSLSIPSDGYTF. V usage is TRBV5-5 and J usage is TRBJ1-2; no clear D. Trimming left V 4 bases short and J 6 bases short, with 16 bases between. Germline assignment: CDR1 SGHKS and CDR2 YYEKEE (reference sequence). The CDR3 consists of 14 residues.

This chain uses TRBV4-2 with TRBJ1-1; D possibly corresponds to TRBD1 (6 bases). CDR3 length: 16 amino acids. Germline-derived CDR1 and CDR2 are LGHNA and YNFKEQ. V gave up 3 bases and J gave up 5 bases, with 19 bases separating them. CDR3 bases: TGTGCCAGCAGCCACTACGGGCCAGCTCAGGGGACTGAAGCTTTCTTT. It is translated as CASSHYGPAQGTEAFF.